This entry is about one TCR beta chain. Antigen: not known. The data are from a study of T cell repertoires in cytomegalovirus infection. J gave up 7 bases and V 6 bases, and 7 bases lay outside the gene matches. The CDR3 totals 13 residues. Germline V gene sequence: CDR1 DFQATT, CDR2 SNEGSKA (reference sequence). TCRdb analysed the reads with MiXCR anew, one entry per CDR3 protein. The sample shows about 470,000 distinct CDR3 sequences, about 39% of them seen only once. The sample was cultured PBMCs, taken from culture after CMV antigen stimulation. This TCR came from a human donor in good health (CMV status not recorded). Some clones in this sample may be carry-over from other donors' samples. The J gene is TRBJ2-7, the V gene TRBV20-1, with 12 bases matching TRBD2. CDR3 loop: CSAGTSGFGEQYF. CDR3 in DNA: TGCAGTGCCGGGACTAGCGGGTTCGGGGAGCAGTACTTC.